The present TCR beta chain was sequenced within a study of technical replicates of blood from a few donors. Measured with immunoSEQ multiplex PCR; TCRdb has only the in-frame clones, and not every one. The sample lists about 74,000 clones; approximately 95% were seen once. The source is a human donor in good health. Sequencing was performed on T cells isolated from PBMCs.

This CDR3 is CASLRGGTYEQYF. In DNA, the CDR3 is TGTGCCAGCCTAAGGGGGGGTACCTACGAGCAGTACTTC. The genes are TRBV6-1 and TRBJ2-7, with TRBD2 as a possible D gene (7 bases). The CDR3 extends over 13 amino acids. Deletions cut 8 bases from V and 2 bases from J, with 13 bases between. Germline V gives CDR1 MNHNS, CDR2 SASEGT.